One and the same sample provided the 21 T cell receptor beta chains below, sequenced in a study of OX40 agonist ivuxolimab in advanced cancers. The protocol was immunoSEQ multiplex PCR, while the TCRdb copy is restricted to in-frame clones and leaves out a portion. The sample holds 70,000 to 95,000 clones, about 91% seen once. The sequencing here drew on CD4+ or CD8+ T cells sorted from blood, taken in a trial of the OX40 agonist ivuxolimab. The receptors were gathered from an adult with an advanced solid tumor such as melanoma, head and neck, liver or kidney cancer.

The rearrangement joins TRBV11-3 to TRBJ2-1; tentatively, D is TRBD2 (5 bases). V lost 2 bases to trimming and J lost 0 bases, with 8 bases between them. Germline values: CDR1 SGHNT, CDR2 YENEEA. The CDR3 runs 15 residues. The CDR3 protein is CASSLSRGSYNEQFF. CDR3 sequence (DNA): TGTGCCAGCAGCTTAAGCCGGGGCTCCTACAATGAGCAGTTCTTC.

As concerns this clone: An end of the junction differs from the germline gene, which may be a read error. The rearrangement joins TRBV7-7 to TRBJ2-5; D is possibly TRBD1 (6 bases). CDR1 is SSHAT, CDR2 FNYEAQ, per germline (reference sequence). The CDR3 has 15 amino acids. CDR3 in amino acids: CASSLGGLYQETQYF. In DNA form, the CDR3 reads TGTGCTAGCAGCTTAGGGGGATTGTACCAAGAGACCCAGTACTTC.

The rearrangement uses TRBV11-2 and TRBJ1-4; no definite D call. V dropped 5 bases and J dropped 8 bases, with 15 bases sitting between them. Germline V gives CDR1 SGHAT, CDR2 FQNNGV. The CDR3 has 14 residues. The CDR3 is CASSPLTFGEKLFF. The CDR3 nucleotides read TGTGCCAGCAGCCCCCTTACGTTTGGGGAAAAACTGTTTTTT.

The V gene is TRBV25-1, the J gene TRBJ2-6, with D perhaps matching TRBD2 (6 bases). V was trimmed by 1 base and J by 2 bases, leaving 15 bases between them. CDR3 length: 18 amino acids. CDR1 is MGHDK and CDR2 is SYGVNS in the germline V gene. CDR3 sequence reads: CASSEWNGGPTGANVLTF. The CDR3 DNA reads TGTGCCAGCAGTGAATGGAACGGGGGACCGACTGGGGCCAACGTCCTGACTTTC.

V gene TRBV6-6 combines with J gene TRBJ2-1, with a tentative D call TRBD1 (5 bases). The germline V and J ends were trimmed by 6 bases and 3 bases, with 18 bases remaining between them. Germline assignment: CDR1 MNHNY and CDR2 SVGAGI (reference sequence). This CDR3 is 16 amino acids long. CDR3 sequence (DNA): TGTGCCAGCAGCAGCACAGAAGGGGCCTACTACAATGAGCAGTTCTTC. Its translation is CASSSTEGAYYNEQFF.

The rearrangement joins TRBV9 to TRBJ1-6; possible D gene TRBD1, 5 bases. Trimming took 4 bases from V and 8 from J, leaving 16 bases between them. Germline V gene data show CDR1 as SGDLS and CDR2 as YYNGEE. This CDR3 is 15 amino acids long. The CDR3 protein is CASSPGSGKDSPLHF. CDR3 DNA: TGTGCCAGCAGCCCGGGGTCAGGGAAGGATTCACCCCTCCACTTT.

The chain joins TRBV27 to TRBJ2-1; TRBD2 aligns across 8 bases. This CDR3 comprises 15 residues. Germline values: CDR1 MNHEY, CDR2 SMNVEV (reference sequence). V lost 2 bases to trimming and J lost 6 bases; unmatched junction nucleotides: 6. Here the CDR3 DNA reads TGTGCCAGCAGTTTAAAAGCGGGAGTTTCCAATGAGCAGTTCTTC. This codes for CASSLKAGVSNEQFF.

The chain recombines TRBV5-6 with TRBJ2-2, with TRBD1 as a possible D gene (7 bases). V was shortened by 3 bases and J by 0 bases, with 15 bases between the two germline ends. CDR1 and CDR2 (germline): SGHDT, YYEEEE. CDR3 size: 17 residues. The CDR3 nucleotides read TGTGCCAGCAGCTCAGGGGGGCCATTCGCGAACACCGGGGAGCTGTTTTTT. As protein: CASSSGGPFANTGELFF.

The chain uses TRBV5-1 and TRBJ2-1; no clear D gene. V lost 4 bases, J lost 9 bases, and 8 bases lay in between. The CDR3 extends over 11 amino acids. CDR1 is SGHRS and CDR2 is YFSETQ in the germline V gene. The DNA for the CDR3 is TGCGCCAGCAGCGTGGGCCCTGAGCAGTTCTTC. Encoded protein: CASSVGPEQFF.

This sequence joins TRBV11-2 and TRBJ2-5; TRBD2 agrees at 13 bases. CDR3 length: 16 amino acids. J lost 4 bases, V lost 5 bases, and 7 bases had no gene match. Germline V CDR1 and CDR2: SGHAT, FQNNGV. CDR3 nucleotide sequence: TGTGCCAGCAGCGCCGGGACTAGCGGGAATTCAGAGACCCAGTACTTC. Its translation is CASSAGTSGNSETQYF.

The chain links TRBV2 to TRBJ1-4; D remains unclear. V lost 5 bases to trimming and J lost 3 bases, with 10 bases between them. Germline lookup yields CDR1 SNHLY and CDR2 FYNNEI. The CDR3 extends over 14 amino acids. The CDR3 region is CASSPGSPNEKLFF. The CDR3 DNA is TGTGCCAGCAGTCCGGGGTCCCCTAATGAAAAACTGTTTTTT.

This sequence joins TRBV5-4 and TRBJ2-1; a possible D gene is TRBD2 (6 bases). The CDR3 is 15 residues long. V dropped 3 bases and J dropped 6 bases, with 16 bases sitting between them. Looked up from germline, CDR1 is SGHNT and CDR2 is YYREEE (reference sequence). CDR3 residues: CASSSETRRVNEQFF. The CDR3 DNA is TGTGCCAGCAGCTCGGAGACTAGGAGGGTCAATGAGCAGTTCTTC.

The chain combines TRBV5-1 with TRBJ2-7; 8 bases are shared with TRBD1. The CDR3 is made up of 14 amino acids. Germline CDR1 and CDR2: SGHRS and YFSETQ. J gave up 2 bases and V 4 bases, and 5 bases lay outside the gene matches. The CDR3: CASSTGQDTYEQYF. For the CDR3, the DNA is TGCGCCAGCAGCACGGGACAGGATACCTACGAGCAGTACTTC.

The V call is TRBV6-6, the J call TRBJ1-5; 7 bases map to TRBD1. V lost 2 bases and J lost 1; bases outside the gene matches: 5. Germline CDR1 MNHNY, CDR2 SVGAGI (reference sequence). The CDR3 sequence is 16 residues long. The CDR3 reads CASSYGPGGSNQPQHF. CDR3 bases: TGTGCCAGCAGTTACGGCCCAGGGGGGAGCAATCAGCCCCAGCATTTT.

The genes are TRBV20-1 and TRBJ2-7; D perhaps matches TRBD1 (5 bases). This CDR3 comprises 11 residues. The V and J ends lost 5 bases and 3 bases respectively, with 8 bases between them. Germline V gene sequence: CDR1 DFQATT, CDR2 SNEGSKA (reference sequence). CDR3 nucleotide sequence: TGCAGTGCTTGGACATACTACGAGCAGTACTTC. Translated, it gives CSAWTYYEQYF.

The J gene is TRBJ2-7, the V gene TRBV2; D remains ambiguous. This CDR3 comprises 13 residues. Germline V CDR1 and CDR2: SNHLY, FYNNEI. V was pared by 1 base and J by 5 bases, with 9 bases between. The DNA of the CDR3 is TGTGCCAGCAGTGAAGGAAGGAAGAACGAGCAGTACTTC. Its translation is CASSEGRKNEQYF.

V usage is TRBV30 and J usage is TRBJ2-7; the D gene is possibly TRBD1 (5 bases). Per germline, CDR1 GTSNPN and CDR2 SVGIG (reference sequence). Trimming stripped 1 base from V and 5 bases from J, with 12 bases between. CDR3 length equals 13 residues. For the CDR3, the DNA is TGTGCCTGGAGTGCTCGTCCCAGGGACGAGCAGTACTTC. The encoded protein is CAWSARPRDEQYF.

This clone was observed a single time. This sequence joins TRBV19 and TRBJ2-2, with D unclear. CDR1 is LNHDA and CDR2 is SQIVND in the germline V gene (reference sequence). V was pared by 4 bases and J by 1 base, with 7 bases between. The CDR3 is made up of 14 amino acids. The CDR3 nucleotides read TGTGCCAGTAGTACCTCCGGGAACACCGGGGAGCTGTTTTTT. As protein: CASSTSGNTGELFF.

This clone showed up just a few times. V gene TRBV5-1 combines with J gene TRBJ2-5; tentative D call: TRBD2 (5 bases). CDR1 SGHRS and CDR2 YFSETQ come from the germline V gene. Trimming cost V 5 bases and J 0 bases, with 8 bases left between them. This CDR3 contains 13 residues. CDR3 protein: CASRRVYQETQYF. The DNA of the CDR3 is TGCGCCAGCAGGAGGGTGTACCAAGAGACCCAGTACTTC.

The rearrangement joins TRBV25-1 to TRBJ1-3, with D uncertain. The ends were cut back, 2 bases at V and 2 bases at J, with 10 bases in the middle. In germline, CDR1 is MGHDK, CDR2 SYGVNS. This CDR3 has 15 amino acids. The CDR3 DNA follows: TGTGCCAGCAGTGAAATTTCGGTTGCTGGAAACACCATATATTTT. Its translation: CASSEISVAGNTIYF.

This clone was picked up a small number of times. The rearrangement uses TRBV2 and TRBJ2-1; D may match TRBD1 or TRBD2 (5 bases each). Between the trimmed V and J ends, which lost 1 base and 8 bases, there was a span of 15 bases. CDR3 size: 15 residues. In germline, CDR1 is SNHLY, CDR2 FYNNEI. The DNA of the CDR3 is TGTGCCAGCAGTGAAGTTGGGACCATGCGGGATGAGCAGTTCTTC. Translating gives CASSEVGTMRDEQFF.